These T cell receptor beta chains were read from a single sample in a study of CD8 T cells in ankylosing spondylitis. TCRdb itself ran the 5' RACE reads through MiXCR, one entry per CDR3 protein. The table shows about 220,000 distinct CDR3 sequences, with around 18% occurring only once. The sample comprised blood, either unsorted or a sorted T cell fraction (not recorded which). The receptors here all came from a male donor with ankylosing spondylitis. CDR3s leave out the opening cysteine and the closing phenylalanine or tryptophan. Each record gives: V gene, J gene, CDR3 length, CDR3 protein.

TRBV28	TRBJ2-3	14	ASSLTTPILTDTQY
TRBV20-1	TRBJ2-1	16	SARWGLAGGPFYNEQF
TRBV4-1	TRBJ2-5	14	ASSSNEGGRAETQY
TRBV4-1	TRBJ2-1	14	ASSQEPGQVYNEQF
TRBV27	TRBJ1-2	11	ASSYGGLSGYT
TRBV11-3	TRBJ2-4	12	ASSSNTWGNLQY
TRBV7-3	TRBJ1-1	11	ASSWGLGTEAF
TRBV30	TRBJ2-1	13	AWSVRGSSYNEQF
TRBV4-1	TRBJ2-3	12	ASSQDLRTDTQY
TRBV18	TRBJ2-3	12	ASSPPIFPDTQY
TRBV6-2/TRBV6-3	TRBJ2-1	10	ASSIGTLGEF